Listed below are T cell receptor beta chains from one sample, sequenced in a study of HIV-infected patients and healthy controls. MiXCR was run by TCRdb on the 5' RACE reads, yielding one entry per CDR3 protein. The table records approximately 11,000 distinct CDR3 sequences, more than 9% of them present only once. The specimen comprised blood, sampled before antiretroviral therapy. Receptors were obtained from an adult with HIV infection. Both conserved end residues are part of each CDR3. D genes are given only for firm matches. Rows may omit the clone size; those that give it use once, few, many or a size class.

abundance: medium-sized
v_gene: TRBV5-1
d_gene: TRBD1
CDR3aa: CASSLIGQGSPNEQFF

abundance: -
v_gene: TRBV6-5
d_gene: -
CDR3aa: CASSSVRGHGYTF

abundance: -
v_gene: TRBV6-2/TRBV6-3
d_gene: TRBD1
CDR3aa: CASSNTGGTYEQYF

abundance: many
v_gene: TRBV5-4
d_gene: -
CDR3aa: CASSLDGRQETQYF

abundance: many
v_gene: TRBV20-1
d_gene: TRBD1
CDR3aa: CSARENRGPNPYNSPLHF

abundance: -
v_gene: TRBV20-1
d_gene: TRBD1
CDR3aa: CSARVETGASPLHF

abundance: medium-sized
v_gene: TRBV7-2
d_gene: TRBD2
CDR3aa: CASSQPGLAGLETQYF

abundance: many
v_gene: TRBV5-6
d_gene: -
CDR3aa: CASSLAIYEQYF

abundance: medium-sized
v_gene: TRBV28
d_gene: TRBD2
CDR3aa: CASSFGAVAGEDTQYF

abundance: few
v_gene: TRBV4-3
d_gene: -
CDR3aa: CASSLELRYSGNTIYF

abundance: medium-sized
v_gene: TRBV5-5
d_gene: TRBD1
CDR3aa: CASSDWDRSYNEQFF

abundance: few
v_gene: TRBV7-2
d_gene: -
CDR3aa: CASSLGPGWYEQYF

abundance: many
v_gene: TRBV7-2
d_gene: TRBD1
CDR3aa: CASSQGTVYYEQYF

abundance: many
v_gene: TRBV7-6
d_gene: TRBD2
CDR3aa: CASSFASGGSHNEQFF

abundance: -
v_gene: TRBV29-1
d_gene: TRBD2
CDR3aa: CSVDGAGESLEQYF

abundance: many
v_gene: TRBV11-1
d_gene: -
CDR3aa: CASSLHRGTATLTTSTDTQYF

abundance: few
v_gene: TRBV4-3
d_gene: -
CDR3aa: CASSQDYGGIATNEKLFF

abundance: few
v_gene: TRBV7-6
d_gene: -
CDR3aa: CASSPWGVGDEQFF

abundance: many
v_gene: TRBV28
d_gene: -
CDR3aa: CASTPLPEYSGNTIYF

abundance: many
v_gene: TRBV2
d_gene: TRBD1
CDR3aa: CASSENSPRGSSYEQYF

abundance: -
v_gene: TRBV7-2
d_gene: -
CDR3aa: CASSLIPSTDTQYF

abundance: many
v_gene: TRBV20-1
d_gene: -
CDR3aa: CSARSDTVTYEQYF

abundance: many
v_gene: TRBV28
d_gene: TRBD1
CDR3aa: CASSRQGDSNQPQHF

abundance: -
v_gene: TRBV5-6
d_gene: -
CDR3aa: CASSLGWGNNEQFF

abundance: many
v_gene: TRBV28
d_gene: -
CDR3aa: CASRPNREGYTF

abundance: many
v_gene: TRBV6-2/TRBV6-3
d_gene: -
CDR3aa: CASSYSRGTRNQPQHF

abundance: many
v_gene: TRBV5-1
d_gene: TRBD1
CDR3aa: CASSIRDRGGVRPQHF

abundance: few
v_gene: TRBV9
d_gene: -
CDR3aa: CASSEKTGISYNSPLHF

abundance: few
v_gene: TRBV6-5
d_gene: -
CDR3aa: CASSSRLDTTGLKGYGYTF

abundance: -
v_gene: TRBV7-9
d_gene: -
CDR3aa: CASSLAAKAYEQYF

abundance: many
v_gene: TRBV29-1
d_gene: -
CDR3aa: CSVWIQAAYEQYF

abundance: many
v_gene: TRBV7-7
d_gene: -
CDR3aa: CASSLSARTGELFF

abundance: many
v_gene: TRBV4-3
d_gene: -
CDR3aa: CASSQESGAIGETQYF

abundance: many
v_gene: TRBV11-2
d_gene: -
CDR3aa: CASSFNAGSTEAFF

abundance: -
v_gene: TRBV11-2
d_gene: TRBD1
CDR3aa: CASSEGQSQEQYF

abundance: medium-sized
v_gene: TRBV3-1
d_gene: -
CDR3aa: CASTERASTDTQYF

abundance: medium-sized
v_gene: TRBV7-2
d_gene: TRBD1
CDR3aa: CASSLPQGAVEKLFF

abundance: many
v_gene: TRBV5-6
d_gene: -
CDR3aa: CASSLAPVRMREIMNFEKLFF

abundance: -
v_gene: TRBV19
d_gene: -
CDR3aa: CASRIGAAANTGELFF

abundance: many
v_gene: TRBV12-3/TRBV12-4
d_gene: TRBD2
CDR3aa: CASSRTSGGVAQYF

abundance: medium-sized
v_gene: TRBV5-4
d_gene: TRBD2
CDR3aa: CASSLQTLTSGGNTDTQYF

abundance: many
v_gene: TRBV15
d_gene: TRBD2
CDR3aa: CATSRGLALSTDTQYF

abundance: many
v_gene: TRBV29-1
d_gene: TRBD2
CDR3aa: CSVGVGRGREQFF

abundance: many
v_gene: TRBV6-1
d_gene: -
CDR3aa: CASSEFGETQYF